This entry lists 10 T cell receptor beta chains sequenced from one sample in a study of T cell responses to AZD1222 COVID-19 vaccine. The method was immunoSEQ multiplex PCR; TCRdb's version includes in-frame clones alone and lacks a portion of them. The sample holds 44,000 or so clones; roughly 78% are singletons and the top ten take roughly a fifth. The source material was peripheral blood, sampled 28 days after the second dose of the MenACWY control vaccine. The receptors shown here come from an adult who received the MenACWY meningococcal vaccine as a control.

The DNA for the CDR3 is TGTGCCAGCAGCTTACCCGAGCGGGATGGCAATGAGCAGTTCTTC. Protein sequence: CASSLPERDGNEQFF. The chain recombines TRBV11-3 with TRBJ2-1; 7 nucleotides match TRBD2. This CDR3 is 15 amino acids long. The trim removed 2 bases at V and 6 bases at J, leaving 7 bases unmatched. Germline CDR1 is SGHNT and CDR2 is YENEEA.

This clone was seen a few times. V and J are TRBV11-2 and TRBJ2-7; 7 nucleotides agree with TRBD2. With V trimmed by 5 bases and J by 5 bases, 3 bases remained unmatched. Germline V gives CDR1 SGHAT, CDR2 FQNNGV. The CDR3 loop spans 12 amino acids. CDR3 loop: CASSTGTNEQYF. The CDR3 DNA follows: TGTGCCAGCAGCACCGGGACTAACGAGCAGTACTTC. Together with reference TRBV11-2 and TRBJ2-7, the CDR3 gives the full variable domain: EAGVAQSPRYKIIEKRQSVAFWCNPISGHATLYWYQQILGQGPKLLIQFQNNGVVDDSQLPKDRFSAERLKGVDSTLKIQPAKLEDSAVYLCASSTGTNEQYFGPGTRLTVT.

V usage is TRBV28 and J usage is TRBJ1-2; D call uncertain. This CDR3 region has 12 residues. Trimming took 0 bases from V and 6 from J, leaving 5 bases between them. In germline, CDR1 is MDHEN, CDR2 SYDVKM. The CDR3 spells CASSLWQDGYTF. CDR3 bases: TGTGCCAGCAGTTTATGGCAGGATGGCTACACCTTC.

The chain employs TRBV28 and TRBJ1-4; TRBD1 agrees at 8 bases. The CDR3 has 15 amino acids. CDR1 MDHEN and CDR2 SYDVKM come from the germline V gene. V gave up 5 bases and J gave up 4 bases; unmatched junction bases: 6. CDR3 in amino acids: CASSLDRGGNEKLFF. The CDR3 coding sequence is TGTGCCAGCAGTCTCGACAGGGGTGGTAATGAAAAACTGTTTTTT.

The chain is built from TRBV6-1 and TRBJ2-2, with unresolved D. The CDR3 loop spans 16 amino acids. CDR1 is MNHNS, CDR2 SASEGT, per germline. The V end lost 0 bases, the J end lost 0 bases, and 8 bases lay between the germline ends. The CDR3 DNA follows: TGTGCCAGCAGTGAAGCGGCGGAATCGAACACCGGGGAGCTGTTTTTT. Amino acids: CASSEAAESNTGELFF.

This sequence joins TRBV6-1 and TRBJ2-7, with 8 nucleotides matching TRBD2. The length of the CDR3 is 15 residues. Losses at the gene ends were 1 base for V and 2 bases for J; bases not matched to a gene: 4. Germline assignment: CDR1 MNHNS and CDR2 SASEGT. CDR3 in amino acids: CASSEDGSGAYEQYF. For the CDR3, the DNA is TGTGCCAGCAGTGAAGACGGTAGCGGGGCCTACGAGCAGTACTTC.

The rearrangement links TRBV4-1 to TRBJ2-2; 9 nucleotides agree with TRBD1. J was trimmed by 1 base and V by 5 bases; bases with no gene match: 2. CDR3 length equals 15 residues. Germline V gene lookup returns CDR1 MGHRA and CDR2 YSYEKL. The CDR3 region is CASSGGQGNTGELFF. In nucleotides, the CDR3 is TGCGCCAGCAGCGGGGGACAGGGGAACACCGGGGAGCTGTTTTTT.

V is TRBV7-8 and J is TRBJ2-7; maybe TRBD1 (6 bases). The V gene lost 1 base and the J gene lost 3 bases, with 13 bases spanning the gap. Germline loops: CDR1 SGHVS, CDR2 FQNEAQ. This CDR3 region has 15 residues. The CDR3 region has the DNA TGTGCCAGCAGCTTAGGGTCGGGACAAGGCTACGAGCAGTACGTC. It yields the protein CASSLGSGQGYEQYV.

The CDR3 reads CASSYSGQGVTEAFF. Here the CDR3 DNA reads TGTGCCAGCAGTTACTCCGGGCAGGGGGTAACTGAAGCTTTCTTT. V usage is TRBV6-5 and J usage is TRBJ1-1, with 7 bases lining up with TRBD1. The germline V gene encodes CDR1 MNHEY and CDR2 SVGAGI. The CDR3 is 15 residues long. The trim removed 0 bases at V and 5 bases at J, leaving 6 bases unmatched.

CDR3: CASSQDPSGTVNEQFF. In DNA form, the CDR3 reads TGTGCCAGCAGCCAAGACCCTAGCGGGACAGTCAATGAGCAGTTCTTC. This sequence joins TRBV4-2 and TRBJ2-1, with 9 bases aligning to TRBD2. Germline V gives CDR1 LGHNA, CDR2 YNFKEQ. Trimming took 0 bases from V and 6 from J; bases not matched to a gene: 6. This CDR3 contains 16 residues.